This T cell receptor beta chain was identified during a study of blood T cell repertoires in COVID-19. Study background: The cDNA or gDNA used as material had been derived from T cells, B-cell-depleted T cells, or PBMCs.

The CDR3 covers 14 residues. Losses at the gene ends were 5 bases for V and 7 bases for J; bases not matched to a gene: 9. The germline V gene encodes CDR1 SGHTA and CDR2 FQGNSA. Repertoires were generated with immunoSEQ multiplex PCR, while TCRdb's copy carries only in-frame clones and drops some. Counted here are under 200,000 clones, 88% occurring once; the ten biggest clones make up about 26%. This TCR was sampled from a man in his 60s with acute or convalescent COVID-19. What was sequenced was peripheral blood. This sequence joins TRBV7-2 and TRBJ1-2; 8 bases are a match to TRBD1. The CDR3, as DNA: TGTGCCAGCAGCCAAACCTCAGGGGGCCGTGGCTACACCTTC. Encoded protein: CASSQTSGGRGYTF.